This T cell receptor beta chain stems from a study of CD8+ T cells in alopecia areata. Treatment defined: oral pan-JAK inhibitor, 5-10 mg twice daily. This clone was counted once. Sequencing templates came from extracted RNA that was reverse transcribed into cDNA. The method was immunoSEQ multiplex PCR; TCRdb's version includes in-frame clones alone and lacks a portion of them. The sample has about 160,000 clones; about 60% are singletons. This CDR3 comprises 15 residues. Germline V gene lookup returns CDR1 GTSNPN and CDR2 SVGIG (reference sequence). Trimming stripped 5 bases from V and 8 bases from J, with 19 bases between.

Sequenced here: CD4+ T cells sorted from blood, sampled at week 24, from a patient treated with tofacitinib. The chain couples TRBV30 to TRBJ1-6; the D is unclear. The clonotype comes from a human donor with alopecia areata. The CDR3 spells CAWETTRTAYSPLHF. The DNA of the CDR3 is TGTGCCTGGGAGACTACGCGAACGGCCTATTCACCCCTCCACTTT.